The 30 T cell receptor beta chains in this list originate from one sample, sequenced in a study of blood T cell repertoires in COVID-19. The protocol was immunoSEQ multiplex PCR, while the TCRdb copy is restricted to in-frame clones and leaves out a portion. The sample shows about 250,000 clones, roughly 89% of them seen only once. The material sequenced was PBMCs or T cells enriched from blood (not recorded which). Receptor source: a woman aged 30 to 39 with acute COVID-19.

The chain couples TRBV4-1 to TRBJ2-7; 7 nucleotides line up with TRBD2. The CDR3 has 16 residues. The germline V gene has CDR1 MGHRA and CDR2 YSYEKL. V was pared by 1 base and J by 0 bases, with 6 bases of the junction left unmatched. This chain's CDR3 is CASSQGSLAASYEQYF. The CDR3 DNA reads as TGCGCCAGCAGCCAAGGGTCCCTAGCGGCCTCCTACGAGCAGTACTTC.

This clone was recorded once. The chain employs TRBV5-1 and TRBJ2-2; D ambiguous. There are 14 residues in the CDR3. Germline loops: CDR1 SGHRS, CDR2 YFSETQ. The ends were cut back, 0 bases at V and 1 base at J, with 4 bases in the middle. CDR3 sequence reads: CASSLDLNTGELFF. DNA of the CDR3: TGCGCCAGCAGCTTGGACTTGAACACCGGGGAGCTGTTTTTT.

This chain connects TRBV7-8 to TRBJ1-6, with D tentatively TRBD1 (5 bases). The germline gives CDR1 SGHVS, CDR2 FQNEAQ. The CDR3 is 13 amino acids. V lost 3 bases to trimming and J lost 10 bases, with 10 bases between them. CDR3 nucleotide sequence: TGTGCCAGCAGCTTCGTCAGGGTATCACCCCTCCACTTT. Translation gives CASSFVRVSPLHF. Using reference TRBV7-8 and TRBJ1-6 for the parts outside the CDR3, the full variable domain is GAGVSQSPRYKVAKRGQDVALRCDPISGHVSLFWYQQALGQGPEFLTYFQNEAQLDKSGLPSDRFFAERPEGSVSTLKIQRTQQEDSAVYLCASSFVRVSPLHFGNGTRLTVT.

The V and J genes are TRBV11-2 and TRBJ1-1; D not resolved. Trimming cost V 5 bases and J 1 base, with 11 bases left between them. CDR3 length: 14 amino acids. The V gene's germline CDR1 is SGHAT and CDR2 FQNNGV. The CDR3 sequence: CASSRPGSNTEAFF. DNA of the CDR3: TGTGCCAGCAGCCGCCCCGGGTCGAACACTGAAGCTTTCTTT.

This chain joins TRBV19 and TRBJ2-7, with 9 bases that match TRBD1. CDR3 length equals 14 residues. Trimming removed 4 bases from V and 5 bases from J; junction bases left unmatched: 6. Germline V lookup: CDR1 LNHDA, CDR2 SQIVND (reference sequence). The CDR3 here is CASSRGQGMNEQYF. The CDR3 region has the DNA TGTGCCAGTAGTAGGGGACAGGGTATGAACGAGCAGTACTTC.

In its sample, this clone was seen once. The rearrangement joins TRBV6-2 or TRBV6-3 to TRBJ2-5; 7 bases map to TRBD2. Unmatched junction bases numbered 4, after V lost 2 bases and J lost 7 bases. The V gene's germline CDR1 is MNHEY and CDR2 SVGEGT. This CDR3 spans 13 amino acids. The CDR3: CASSYERGATQYF. The CDR3 DNA reads as TGTGCCAGCAGTTACGAGCGGGGCGCGACCCAGTACTTC.

The chain joins TRBV27 to TRBJ2-2; 7 bases align to TRBD1. Germline CDR1 MNHEY, CDR2 SMNVEV (reference sequence). This CDR3 region has 15 residues. J was trimmed by 1 base and V by 7 bases; bases with no gene match: 6. CDR3 sequence reads: CASMPGQMNTGELFF. The CDR3 bases are TGTGCCAGCATGCCGGGACAGATGAACACCGGGGAGCTGTTTTTT.

The chain joins TRBV4-1 to TRBJ2-5, with D possibly being TRBD2 (5 bases). Germline-derived CDR1 and CDR2 are MGHRA and YSYEKL. Trimming pared 0 bases from V and 5 bases from J, leaving 13 bases between. The CDR3 loop spans 15 amino acids. CDR3 sequence: CASSQDIALVETQYF. The CDR3 nucleotides read TGCGCCAGCAGCCAAGATATAGCACTAGTTGAGACCCAGTACTTC.

The rearrangement links TRBV28 to TRBJ2-7; 10 nucleotides line up with TRBD2. The junction had 8 bases not matched to a gene; V was cut back by 6 bases and J by 3 bases. The CDR3 extends over 15 amino acids. Germline lookup yields CDR1 MDHEN and CDR2 SYDVKM. Written as DNA, the CDR3 is TGTGCCAGCAGCTCAGCGGGGGGGTCCTTCTACGAGCAGTACTTC. As protein: CASSSAGGSFYEQYF.

The chain recombines TRBV11-2 with TRBJ2-1; D is perhaps TRBD1 (5 bases). CDR1 and CDR2 (germline): SGHAT, FQNNGV. The ends were cut back, 7 bases at V and 7 bases at J, with 11 bases in the middle. This CDR3 comprises 12 residues. As DNA, the CDR3 is TGTGCCAGCAAAAAACAGGAAAATGAGCAGTTCTTC. Residues: CASKKQENEQFF.

The chain carries TRBV27 and TRBJ2-5; D unclear. Germline V gene lookup returns CDR1 MNHEY and CDR2 SMNVEV (reference sequence). Trimming took off 2 bases at V and 2 bases at J, with 6 bases between the two ends. The CDR3 covers 13 residues. CDR3 in DNA: TGTGCCAGCAGTTTACGACTTCAAGAGACCCAGTACTTC. Translating gives CASSLRLQETQYF.

The chain carries TRBV2 and TRBJ2-7; no reliable D call. Germline V gives CDR1 SNHLY, CDR2 FYNNEI. The CDR3 consists of 18 residues. Trimming cost V 2 bases and J 0 bases, with 20 bases left between them. This chain's CDR3 is CASSERPAARLLSYEQYF. CDR3 DNA sequence: TGTGCCAGCAGTGAAAGACCCGCAGCGCGTCTCCTCTCCTACGAGCAGTACTTC. The full variable domain, completed using reference TRBV2 and TRBJ2-7, is EPEVTQTPSHQVTQMGQEVILRCVPISNHLYFYWYRQILGQKVEFLVSFYNNEISEKSEIFDDQFSVERPDGSNFTLKIRSTKLEDSAMYFCASSERPAARLLSYEQYFGPGTRLTVT.

The chain uses TRBV5-8 and TRBJ1-5; D is ambiguous. CDR3 length: 15 residues. The germline CDR1 and CDR2 sequences are SGHTS and YDEGEE. The V gene lost 4 bases and the J gene lost 7 bases, with 18 bases spanning the gap. Here the CDR3 DNA reads TGTGCCAGCAGCCTACCCCAAGTGATCGGGCAGCCCCAGCATTTT. Encoded protein: CASSLPQVIGQPQHF.

The J gene is TRBJ1-2, the V gene TRBV5-1; no definite D call. With 4 bases removed from V and 0 bases from J, the gap between germline ends came to 13 bases. The germline V gene encodes CDR1 SGHRS and CDR2 YFSETQ. The CDR3 is 15 residues long. Here the CDR3 reads CASSGNSKTNYGYTF. The CDR3 bases are TGCGCCAGCAGCGGCAATTCAAAAACTAACTATGGCTACACCTTC.

The chain combines TRBV6-5 with TRBJ1-2; D might be TRBD1 (5 bases). The ends were cut back, 5 bases at V and 7 bases at J, with 17 bases in the middle. The CDR3 runs to 14 residues. From germline, CDR1 is MNHEY and CDR2 SVGAGI. Written as DNA, the CDR3 is TGTGCCAGCAGTCAGGGTAGGGCGGTCGGTGGCTACACCTTC. Protein sequence: CASSQGRAVGGYTF.

J is TRBJ2-7 and V is TRBV6-4; TRBD2 might be the D (5 bases). CDR3 length: 11 residues. V gave up 9 bases and J gave up 8 bases, with 14 bases separating them. CDR1 is MRHNA and CDR2 is SNTAGT in the germline V gene. The CDR3 reads CARGLGSKQYF. The CDR3 region has the DNA TGTGCCAGGGGATTAGGGAGTAAGCAGTACTTC.

The chain is built from TRBV5-5 and TRBJ2-7; 8 bases match TRBD1. Trimming took 0 bases from V and 0 from J; bases not matched to a gene: 2. This CDR3 has 15 residues. Germline loops: CDR1 SGHKS, CDR2 YYEKEE (reference sequence). The CDR3 protein is CASSLGGTGSYEQYF. The DNA of the CDR3 is TGTGCCAGCAGCTTGGGAGGGACAGGCTCCTACGAGCAGTACTTC.

The rearrangement joins TRBV4-1 to TRBJ1-4; possible D gene TRBD1, 6 bases. CDR1 and CDR2 (germline): MGHRA, YSYEKL. CDR3 size: 16 residues. Trimming cost V 0 bases and J 5 bases, with 13 bases left between them. As DNA, the CDR3 is TGCGCCAGCAGCCAAGATAGGACAGCTGTCAATGAAAAACTGTTTTTT. Encoded protein: CASSQDRTAVNEKLFF.

The chain carries TRBV7-9 and TRBJ1-5, with 7 bases that match TRBD1. The V gene's germline CDR1 is SEHNR and CDR2 FQNEAQ (reference sequence). CDR3 length: 14 amino acids. V was clipped by 4 bases and J by 3 bases; unmatched bases: 3. The CDR3 DNA sequence: TGTGCCAGCAGCTCGGGACAGAACAATCAGCCCCAGCATTTT. Translation gives CASSSGQNNQPQHF. Full variable domain (outside the CDR3, taken from reference TRBV7-9 and TRBJ1-5): DTGVSQNPRHKITKRGQNVTFRCDPISEHNRLYWYRQTLGQGPEFLTYFQNEAQLEKSRLLSDRFSAERPKGSFSTLEIQRTEQGDSAMYLCASSSGQNNQPQHFGDGTRLSIL.

This clone was seen just once. The chain joins TRBV10-1 to TRBJ1-4; D possibly corresponds to TRBD1 (5 bases). The CDR3 runs to 13 residues. Germline loops: CDR1 WNHNN, CDR2 SYGVQD (reference sequence). V lost 8 bases and J lost 4, with 11 bases in between. CDR3 in amino acids: CASQPTVNEKLFF. The CDR3 nucleotides read TGCGCCAGCCAACCGACAGTTAATGAAAAACTGTTTTTT.

The V gene is TRBV27, the J gene TRBJ2-7; tentatively, D is TRBD2 (7 bases). The length of the CDR3 is 13 residues. Trimming removed 4 bases from V and 7 bases from J, with 14 bases in between. In germline, CDR1 is MNHEY, CDR2 SMNVEV (reference sequence). The CDR3 nucleotides are TGTGCCAGCAGTTCGGAGGGGGGGTGGGAGCAGTACTTC. Its protein is CASSSEGGWEQYF.

V usage is TRBV19 and J usage is TRBJ2-3, with D hard to call. The CDR3 sequence is 14 residues long. Germline assignment: CDR1 LNHDA and CDR2 SQIVND (reference sequence). The ends were cut back, 7 bases at V and 0 bases at J, with 11 bases in the middle. In DNA, the CDR3 is TGTGCCAGTACCGCGCAGGCTAGCACAGATACGCAGTATTTT. This codes for CASTAQASTDTQYF.

The rearrangement joins TRBV5-1 to TRBJ2-5; a possible D gene is TRBD2 (5 bases). The length of the CDR3 is 16 residues. V dropped 1 base and J dropped 3 bases, with 16 bases sitting between them. Germline CDR1 SGHRS, CDR2 YFSETQ. In DNA, the CDR3 is TGCGCCAGCAGCTTGTTAGGGCCAATCGGGAAAGAGACCCAGTACTTC. This encodes CASSLLGPIGKETQYF.

J is TRBJ2-1 and V is TRBV19; D not certain. Germline assignment: CDR1 LNHDA and CDR2 SQIVND (reference sequence). Trimming left V 2 bases short and J 3 bases short, with 2 bases between. The CDR3 is 12 amino acids. The CDR3 protein is CASSIHYNEQFF. The CDR3 bases are TGTGCCAGTAGTATACACTACAATGAGCAGTTCTTC.

The chain has TRBV3-1 (or the pseudogene TRBV3-2) and TRBJ2-6; D may be TRBD2 (7 bases). The V gene's germline CDR1 is LGHDT and CDR2 YNNKEL (reference sequence). Deletions cut 0 bases from V and 4 bases from J, with 10 bases between. CDR3 length: 16 residues. CDR3 coding DNA: TGTGCCAGCAGCCAAGATGGGGGGGCCGGGGCCAACGTCCTGACTTTC. Protein sequence: CASSQDGGAGANVLTF.

This clone was counted a few times. The chain combines TRBV5-1 with TRBJ1-5, with a weak D call TRBD1 (6 bases). Per the germline V gene, CDR1 is SGHRS and CDR2 is YFSETQ. The CDR3 length is 16 residues. The germline V and J ends were trimmed by 0 bases and 7 bases, with 17 bases remaining between them. The CDR3 loop is CASSLEALTQGQPQHF. In DNA, the CDR3 is TGCGCCAGCAGCTTGGAAGCTTTGACCCAGGGGCAGCCCCAGCATTTT.

This chain links TRBV3-1 (or the pseudogene TRBV3-2) with TRBJ2-7, with 10 bases aligning to TRBD2. Germline lookup yields CDR1 LGHDT and CDR2 YNNKEL (reference sequence). J gave up 4 bases and V 5 bases, and 5 bases lay outside the gene matches. This CDR3 is built from 14 residues. The CDR3 DNA reads as TGTGCCAGCAGCTCAAGCGGGGGGGCTTACGAGCAGTACTTC. Amino acids: CASSSSGGAYEQYF.

The chain joins TRBV10-2 to TRBJ1-5, with 9 bases identical to TRBD1. J was trimmed by 5 bases and V by 7 bases; bases with no gene match: 9. CDR3 length equals 15 residues. Germline V gene lookup returns CDR1 WSHSY and CDR2 SAAADI. Here the CDR3 reads CASTQGQGLDQPQHF. The CDR3 DNA reads TGCGCCAGCACCCAGGGACAGGGACTCGATCAGCCCCAGCATTTT.

The chain employs TRBV7-9 and TRBJ1-3; tentative D call: TRBD1 (6 bases). CDR1 is SEHNR, CDR2 FQNEAQ, per germline (reference sequence). V was shortened by 3 bases and J by 4 bases, with 13 bases between the two germline ends. The CDR3 loop spans 15 amino acids. The CDR3 protein is CASSFRGGSGNTIYF. In nucleotides, the CDR3 is TGTGCCAGCAGCTTCAGGGGTGGTTCGGGAAACACCATATATTTT.

The chain carries TRBV13 and TRBJ1-4; no clear D gene. CDR1 and CDR2 (germline): PRHDT, FYEKMQ (reference sequence). CDR3 length: 15 amino acids. V shed 5 bases and J shed 5 bases, with 15 bases lying between them. CDR3 sequence (DNA): TGTGCCAGCAGCCCCGGCAGCGTCAGAAATGAAAAACTGTTTTTT. Its protein is CASSPGSVRNEKLFF.